This TCR beta chain was recorded in a study of graft-versus-host responses after intestinal transplantation. Study-wide results and caveats: Researchers found GvH clones in recipient marrow, and some showed up first in ileum or blood. Early post-transplant HvG declines showed an association with peak circulating GvH clone levels.

Trimming cost V 0 bases and J 4 bases, with 6 bases left between them. The CDR3 consists of 14 residues. Germline lookup yields CDR1 LNHDA and CDR2 SQIVND (reference sequence). Profiled with immunoSEQ multiplex PCR; TCRdb holds only in-frame clones, not every one. Counted here are around 3,600 clones, approximately 77% occurring once; the ten biggest clones make up about 11%. Comments on this clone: Its antigen remains unidentified.

Graft material was processed, releasing intraepithelial and lamina propria lymphocytes. This clonotype was sampled from a human patient who received an intestinal transplant, so some T cells may come from the graft donor. The rearrangement uses TRBV19 and TRBJ2-2; TRBD1 is a possible D gene (5 bases). The specimen was ileum tissue, collected approximately 960 days after intestinal transplantation. The CDR3 reads CASSIDRVTGELFF. The CDR3, as DNA: TGTGCCAGTAGTATAGACAGGGTCACCGGGGAGCTGTTTTTT.